This T cell receptor beta chain was found in a study of beta chain features in type 1 diabetes (dated by TCRdb to 2017 to 2018). The study in broad terms: Mean age, gender distribution, total cell number and subset yield did not differ between patients and healthy donors. The study compared the TCRB repertoires of sorted circulating CD4+ T cell subsets in recently diagnosed type 1 diabetes patients with those in matched healthy donors. Whereas all 30 or so donors provided naive and central memory subsets, regulatory and stem cell-like memory subsets were isolated from just 8 patients and about 8 healthy donors. Across all samples, roughly 110,000,000 sorted cells were examined, and cell number per subset correlated strongly with RNA yield.

All of the isolated RNA was reverse transcribed with the High Capacity cDNA Reverse Transcription Kit, so expressed TCRB transcripts were sequenced. Deep immunoSEQ sequencing was applied to naive, central memory and regulatory T cell samples, giving an average of roughly 3.6 million total reads per sample. Sorted cells were lysed in RLT buffer, and RNA was extracted using DNase-treated RNeasy Micro or Mini kits according to cell number. Each cell subset was processed on its own to prevent cross-contamination, while patient and healthy donor samples were processed together. The immunoSEQ multiplex PCR was used to amplify TCRB sequences from cDNA, yielding 87-bp fragments that span the CDR3 region. Sequencing of the amplicons was done on the Illumina HiSeq platform. In the authors' own workflow: Synthetic template baselines were used to correct PCR bias computationally, reads within Hamming distance 2 were collapsed, and singletons that could not be merged were discarded. Reads were aligned to IMGT to assign V, D and J genes, CDR3 length, and insertions or deletions at six rearrangement sites. Within each subset, clonotype counts were normalized to the number of sorted cells before true diversity and Gini coefficients were calculated with the tcR R package. The overlap coefficient, calculated on TCRB nucleotide sequences, was used to quantify repertoire sharing. Out-of-frame TCRB sequences from naive cells were analyzed as a proxy for the pre-selection repertoire. TCRdb retrieved this table from immuneACCESS and kept in-frame rearrangements only. Not all clones are present; in checked studies, unresolved V genes account for under half, and no reason is known for the remainder. From that table come the V and J calls and clone size; the DNA was used to work out D and trimming. The table for this sample lists around 690,000 clones; roughly 12% of them were counted only once. More than 0.1% of the sample lies in the top ten.

A single peripheral blood draw of around 100 mL on average was collected from each donor into heparinised tubes. Naive, central memory, regulatory and stem cell-like memory CD4+ T cells were sorted on a BD FACSAria II using a panel including CD45RO, CCR7, CD25, CD127, CD95 and CD27. Every sorted population had a purity above 95%. PBMCs were isolated right away by Lymphoprep density gradient centrifugation and were stained directly, without culture. To minimize batch effects, samples were stained and sorted in pairs, one healthy donor with one patient per experiment. The CDR3 has 13 amino acids, counting the end cysteine and phenylalanine. The only DNA kept is the CDR3, 39 bases in frame from the first base. The germline V gene supplies CDR1 MGHDK and CDR2 SYGVNS. Cut back by 0 bases and 2 bases, the V and J ends lie 5 bases apart. Beyond this particular receptor, the publication reports: Shorter templates might have been favored by PCR, but patient and control samples were amplified and corrected together, so both groups would have been affected equally by any skew. In all four CD4+ subsets, TCRB CDR3 length was moderately but significantly shorter in type 1 diabetes patients. At VDJ recombination sites, patients with type 1 diabetes made fewer insertions and deleted more nucleotides, a pattern implying thymic rearrangement abnormalities. Naive, central memory and regulatory TCRB repertoires appeared to be more alike among patients than among healthy donors. Because cDNA was sequenced instead of genomic DNA, activated cells with high expression could be over-represented, although the groups did not differ in activation or CD3 levels. Only small numbers of individuals were included in the HLA sub-analyses, which left unresolved whether HLA type had any influence on TCRB rearrangement.

This clone was counted only a few times. No antigen is known for it. Qualities for individual bases were not recorded, and no much larger clone is one base off. Here the chain combines TRBV25-1 and TRBJ2-7; the D gene remains uncertain. Sequences were obtained from naive CD4+ T cells from blood. The cell subset or site tag for this specimen amounts to: true naive CD4+ T cells. The TCR comes from a man aged 25-40 years with type 1 diabetes. The CDR3 sequence is CASSEYSTYEQYF. DNA sequence: TGTGCCAGCAGTGAATATAGCACCTACGAGCAGTACTTC.